This T cell receptor (beta chain) is drawn from a study of blood T cells in healthy people across ages. V was pared by 5 bases and J by 5 bases, with 15 bases between. Germline loops: CDR1 LGHNA, CDR2 YSLEER. CDR3 length equals 14 residues. In this sample, this clonotype turned up a few times. Each donor supplied roughly 10 milliliters of peripheral blood. The authors ran a second PCR of about 6 to 11 cycles using a sample-barcoded 5' primer and a J-beta primer mix. With 12 random nucleotides, a template-switch adaptor tagged each individual cDNA molecule. TCRdb used MiXCR to reprocess the 5' RACE reads, holding one entry per CDR3 protein. Of hundreds of thousands of distinct CDR3 sequences in the sample, 24% were seen once. These sequences were also reported in another study, on T cells of mothers and their children.

Source material: blood. This chain connects TRBV4-3 to TRBJ2-5, with a possible D match to TRBD1 (5 bases). The receptor was isolated from a boy younger than 18 in good health. This CDR3 is CASSASRVSETQYF. CDR3 DNA: TGCGCCAGCAGCGCCTCCAGGGTTTCGGAGACCCAGTACTTC.